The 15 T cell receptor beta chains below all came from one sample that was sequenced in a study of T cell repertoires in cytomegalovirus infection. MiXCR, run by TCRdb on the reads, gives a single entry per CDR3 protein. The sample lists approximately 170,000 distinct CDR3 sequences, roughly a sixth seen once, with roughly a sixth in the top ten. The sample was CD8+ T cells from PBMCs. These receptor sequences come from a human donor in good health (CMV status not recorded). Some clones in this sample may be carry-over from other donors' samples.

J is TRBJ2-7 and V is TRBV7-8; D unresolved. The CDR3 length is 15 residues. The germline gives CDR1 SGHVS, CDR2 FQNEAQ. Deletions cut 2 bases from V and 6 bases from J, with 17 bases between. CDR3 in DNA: TGTGCCAGCAGCTTAAGTTCAACCAGGATCTTCGAGCAGTACTTC. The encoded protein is CASSLSSTRIFEQYF.

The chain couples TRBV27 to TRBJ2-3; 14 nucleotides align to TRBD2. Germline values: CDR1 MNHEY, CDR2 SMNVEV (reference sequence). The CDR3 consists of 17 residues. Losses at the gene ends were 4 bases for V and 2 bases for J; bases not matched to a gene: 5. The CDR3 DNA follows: TGTGCCAGCAGTTCCTGGACTAGCGGGAGGTTCACAGATACGCAGTATTTT. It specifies CASSSWTSGRFTDTQYF.

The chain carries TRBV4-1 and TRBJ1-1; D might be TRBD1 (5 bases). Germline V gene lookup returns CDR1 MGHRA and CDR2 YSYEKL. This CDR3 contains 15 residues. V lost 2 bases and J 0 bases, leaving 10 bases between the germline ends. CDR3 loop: CASSQPTVVNTEAFF. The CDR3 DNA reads TGCGCCAGCAGCCAACCGACAGTCGTGAACACTGAAGCTTTCTTT.

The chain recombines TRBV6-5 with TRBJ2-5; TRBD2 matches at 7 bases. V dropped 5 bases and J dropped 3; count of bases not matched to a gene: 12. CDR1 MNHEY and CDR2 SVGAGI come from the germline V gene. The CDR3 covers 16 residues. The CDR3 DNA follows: TGTGCCAGCAGTCACGGCCTAGGCAGCGGGGAAGAGACCCAGTACTTC. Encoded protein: CASSHGLGSGEETQYF.

The CDR3 DNA reads as TGTGCCAGCAGCCCAAGGACACTAGCGGGAGGGGTCACAGATACGCAGTATTTT. Its protein product is CASSPRTLAGGVTDTQYF. The genes are TRBV11-2 and TRBJ2-3, with TRBD2 identical over 13 bases. Germline V lookup: CDR1 SGHAT, CDR2 FQNNGV. The CDR3 is 18 amino acids. J gave up 2 bases and V 5 bases, and 10 bases lay outside the gene matches.

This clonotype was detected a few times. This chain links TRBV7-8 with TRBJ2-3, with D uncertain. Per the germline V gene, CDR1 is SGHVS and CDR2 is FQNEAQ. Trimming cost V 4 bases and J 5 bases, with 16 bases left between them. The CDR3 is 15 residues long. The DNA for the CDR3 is TGTGCCAGCAGCTCCCACCCCCTAGTAGGAGATACGCAGTATTTT. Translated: CASSSHPLVGDTQYF.

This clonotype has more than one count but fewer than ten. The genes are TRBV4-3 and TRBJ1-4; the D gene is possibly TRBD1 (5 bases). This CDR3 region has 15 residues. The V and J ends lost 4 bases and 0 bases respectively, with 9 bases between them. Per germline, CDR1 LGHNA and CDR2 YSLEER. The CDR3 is CASSPQQATNEKLFF. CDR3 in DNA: TGCGCCAGCAGCCCCCAACAGGCAACTAATGAAAAACTGTTTTTT.

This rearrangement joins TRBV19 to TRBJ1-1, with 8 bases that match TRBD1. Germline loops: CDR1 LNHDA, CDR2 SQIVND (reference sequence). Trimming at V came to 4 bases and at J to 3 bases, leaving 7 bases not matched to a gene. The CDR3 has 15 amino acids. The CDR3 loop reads CASSNGQGGYTEAFF. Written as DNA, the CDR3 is TGTGCCAGTAGTAACGGACAGGGAGGGTACACTGAAGCTTTCTTT.

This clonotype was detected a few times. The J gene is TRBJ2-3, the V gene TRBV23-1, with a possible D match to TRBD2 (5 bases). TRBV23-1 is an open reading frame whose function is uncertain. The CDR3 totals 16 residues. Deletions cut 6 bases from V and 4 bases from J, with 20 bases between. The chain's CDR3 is CASSRCRGIGSDTQYF. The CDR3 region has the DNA TGCGCCAGCAGCCGGTGCAGAGGGATTGGGTCAGATACGCAGTATTTT.

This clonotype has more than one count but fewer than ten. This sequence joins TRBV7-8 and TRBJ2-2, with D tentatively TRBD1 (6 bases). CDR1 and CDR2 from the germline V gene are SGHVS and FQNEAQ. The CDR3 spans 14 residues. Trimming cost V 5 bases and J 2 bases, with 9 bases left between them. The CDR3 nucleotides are TGTGCCAGCAGCCCGGGACATAACACCGGGGAGCTGTTTTTT. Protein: CASSPGHNTGELFF.

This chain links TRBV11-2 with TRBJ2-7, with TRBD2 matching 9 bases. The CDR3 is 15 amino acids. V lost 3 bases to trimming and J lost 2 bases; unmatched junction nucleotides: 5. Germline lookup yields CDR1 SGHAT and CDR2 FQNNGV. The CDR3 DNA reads TGTGCCAGCAGCTTGAATCCTAGCGGGGCCTACGAGCAGTACTTC. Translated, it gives CASSLNPSGAYEQYF.

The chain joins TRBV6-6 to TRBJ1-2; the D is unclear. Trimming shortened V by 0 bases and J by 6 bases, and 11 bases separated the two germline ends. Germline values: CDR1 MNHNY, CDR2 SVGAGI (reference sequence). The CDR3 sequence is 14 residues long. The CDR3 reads CASSYSVSLDGYTF. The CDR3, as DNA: TGTGCCAGCAGTTACTCGGTTTCCTTGGATGGCTACACCTTC.

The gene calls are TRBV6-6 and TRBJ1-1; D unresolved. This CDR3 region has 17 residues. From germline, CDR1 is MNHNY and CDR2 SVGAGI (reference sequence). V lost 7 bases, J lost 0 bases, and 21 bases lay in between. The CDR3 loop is CASIKNRDNPMNTEAFF. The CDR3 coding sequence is TGTGCCAGCATCAAAAACCGCGACAACCCTATGAACACTGAAGCTTTCTTT.

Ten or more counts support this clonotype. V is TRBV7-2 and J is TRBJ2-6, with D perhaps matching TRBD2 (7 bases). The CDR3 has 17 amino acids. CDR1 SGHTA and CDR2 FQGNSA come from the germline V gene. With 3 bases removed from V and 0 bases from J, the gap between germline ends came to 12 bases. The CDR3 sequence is CASSFGGPSSGANVLTF. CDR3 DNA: TGTGCCAGCAGCTTCGGGGGGCCCTCCTCTGGGGCCAACGTCCTGACTTTC.

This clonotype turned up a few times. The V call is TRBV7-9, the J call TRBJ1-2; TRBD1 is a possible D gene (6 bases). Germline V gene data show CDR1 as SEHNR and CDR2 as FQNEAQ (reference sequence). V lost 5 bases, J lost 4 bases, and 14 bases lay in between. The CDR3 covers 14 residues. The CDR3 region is CASSLPGTFYGYTF. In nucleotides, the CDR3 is TGTGCCAGCAGCCTGCCCGGGACATTCTATGGCTACACCTTC.